These 6 T cell receptor beta chains were all obtained from the same sample, sequenced in a study of OX40 agonist ivuxolimab in advanced cancers. The method was immunoSEQ multiplex PCR; TCRdb's version includes in-frame clones alone and lacks a portion of them. This sample has about 72,000 clones; about 88% occur once, and the top ten carry about 1%. The source material was CD4+ or CD8+ T cells sorted from blood, sampled in a trial of the OX40 agonist ivuxolimab. These receptors were obtained from an adult with an advanced solid tumor such as melanoma, head and neck, liver or kidney cancer.

CDR3 region: CASSLEAAGGAADTQYF. The DNA of the CDR3 is TGTGCCAGCAGCTTAGAGGCAGCGGGGGGGGCAGCAGATACGCAGTATTTT. The chain has TRBV7-2 and TRBJ2-3; 10 bases line up with TRBD2. This CDR3 is built from 17 residues. Germline trimming cut 1 base from V and 4 bases from J; bases unmatched to any gene: 8. Germline V CDR1 and CDR2: SGHTA, FQGNSA.

The rearrangement links TRBV7-8 to TRBJ2-3; possible D gene TRBD1, 6 bases. Trimming shortened V by 2 bases and J by 2 bases, and 14 bases separated the two germline ends. The CDR3 extends over 16 amino acids. Germline V gene data show CDR1 as SGHVS and CDR2 as FQNEAQ. This chain's CDR3 is CASSLKGDTNTDTQYF. CDR3 nucleotide sequence: TGTGCCAGCAGCTTAAAGGGGGACACCAACACAGATACGCAGTATTTT.

The chain recombines TRBV5-1 with TRBJ2-2, with 7 positions matching TRBD1. Germline lookup yields CDR1 SGHRS and CDR2 YFSETQ. The CDR3 is made up of 14 amino acids. Trimming took 7 bases from V and 0 from J; bases not matched to a gene: 3. The CDR3 spells CASRQGTNTGELFF. The CDR3 DNA follows: TGCGCCAGCCGACAGGGTACGAACACCGGGGAGCTGTTTTTT.

The chain has TRBV19 and TRBJ2-5; D unclear. The germline CDR1 and CDR2 sequences are LNHDA and SQIVND (reference sequence). The V end lost 3 bases, the J end lost 5 bases, and 10 bases lay between the germline ends. The CDR3 is made up of 13 amino acids. CDR3: CASSMSDWETQYF. The CDR3 DNA is TGTGCCAGTAGTATGTCAGACTGGGAGACCCAGTACTTC.

J is TRBJ2-7 and V is TRBV18; 8 bases fit TRBD1. Per germline, CDR1 KGHSH and CDR2 LQKENI. With V trimmed by 3 bases and J by 4 bases, 8 bases remained unmatched. The CDR3 is 15 residues long. The CDR3 sequence is CASSPLRTGTYEQYF. The CDR3 nucleotides read TGTGCCAGCTCACCCCTCCGGACAGGGACGTACGAGCAGTACTTC.

This rearrangement joins TRBV2 to TRBJ1-1, with D perhaps TRBD1 (6 bases). Trimming left V 4 bases short and J 4 bases short, with 13 bases between. CDR1 and CDR2 (germline): SNHLY, FYNNEI. The CDR3 contains 14 residues. The CDR3 coding sequence is TGTGCCAGCAGTGTCCCACAGGGTCGCACTGAAGCTTTCTTT. It specifies CASSVPQGRTEAFF.